These 10 T cell receptor beta chains share one sample of origin, sequenced in a study of blood T cell repertoires in COVID-19. Data came from immunoSEQ multiplex PCR; TCRdb stores just in-frame clones and leaves some out. The sample lists 250,000 to 350,000 clones; about four fifths were seen once. Input material: peripheral blood. These receptors all stem from a human donor with COVID-19, enrolled during active disease. The donor label of this sample is uncertain.

CDR3 nucleotides: TGTGCCAGCAGTTACGACCGGGCTAACTATGGCTACACCTTC. It encodes CASSYDRANYGYTF. The V and J genes are TRBV5-4 and TRBJ1-2; D unresolved. The V gene's germline CDR1 is SGHNT and CDR2 YYREEE (reference sequence). V dropped 5 bases and J dropped 0 bases, with 11 bases sitting between them. This CDR3 contains 14 residues.

V and J are TRBV7-6 and TRBJ2-3, with a weak D call TRBD2 (6 bases). The V gene lost 4 bases and the J gene lost 0 bases, with 14 bases spanning the gap. Germline CDR1 reads SGHVS; CDR2 reads FNYEAQ. CDR3 size: 16 residues. This chain's CDR3 is CASSSQTRTSTDTQYF. The CDR3, as DNA: TGTGCCAGCAGCTCCCAGACTAGAACAAGCACAGATACGCAGTATTTT. Complete variable domain (other parts from reference TRBV7-6 and TRBJ2-3): GAGVSQSPRYKVTKRGQDVALRCDPISGHVSLYWYRQALGQGPEFLTYFNYEAQQDKSGLPNDRFSAERPEGSISTLTIQRTEQRDSAMYRCASSSQTRTSTDTQYFGPGTRLTVL.

The chain joins TRBV3-1 (or the pseudogene TRBV3-2) to TRBJ1-2; 7 bases align to TRBD1. The germline gives CDR1 LGHDT, CDR2 YNNKEL (reference sequence). The CDR3 is 13 amino acids. V dropped 1 base and J dropped 10; count of bases not matched to a gene: 6. CDR3 sequence reads: CASSQGETGYYTF. In DNA, the CDR3 is TGTGCCAGCAGCCAAGGGGAGACAGGGTACTACACCTTC.

This clone was seen just once. This sequence joins TRBV5-1 and TRBJ2-7, with 10 bases lining up with TRBD2. Germline trimming cut 2 bases from V and 7 bases from J; bases unmatched to any gene: 12. From germline, CDR1 is SGHRS and CDR2 YFSETQ. The CDR3 is 16 amino acids. The CDR3 spells CASSFGASGSDREQYF. The CDR3 DNA reads TGCGCCAGCAGCTTCGGGGCTAGCGGGAGCGATAGGGAGCAGTACTTC.

Turning to this clone: Because the CDR3's place on the DNA is in doubt, the DNA is left out and the CDR3 is given as listed by TCRdb. The chain has TRBV29-1 and TRBJ2-1; the tabulated D call, TRBD2, remains unverified against the DNA. Germline lookup yields CDR1 SQVTM and CDR2 ANQGSEA. Including both end residues, the CDR3 is 14 amino acids long. The CDR3 region is CSVGRGAERGAEFF.

This clone was counted a few times. The chain uses TRBV5-6 and TRBJ1-5; 9 nucleotides align to TRBD1. V lost 4 bases to trimming and J lost 3 bases; unmatched junction nucleotides: 8. This CDR3 is 16 amino acids long. Germline V gene sequence: CDR1 SGHDT, CDR2 YYEEEE. DNA for the CDR3: TGTGCCAGCAGCGCCGGGACAGGGAGTGACAATCAGCCCCAGCATTTT. Translating it yields CASSAGTGSDNQPQHF.

The rearrangement uses TRBV29-1 and TRBJ1-2, with 8 bases identical to TRBD1. V shed 2 bases and J 5 bases; nucleotides not matched to a gene: 4. Germline loops: CDR1 SQVTM, CDR2 ANQGSEA. The CDR3 runs 13 residues. The DNA for the CDR3 is TGCAGCGTTGAAACCGGGACAGGTTATGGCTACACCTTC. Translation: CSVETGTGYGYTF.

The rearrangement links TRBV28 to TRBJ1-6, with TRBD1 as a possible D gene (5 bases). The germline V and J ends were trimmed by 2 bases and 6 bases, with 8 bases remaining between them. The CDR3 extends over 14 amino acids. From germline, CDR1 is MDHEN and CDR2 SYDVKM. The CDR3 nucleotides read TGTGCCAGCAGTTTAAGGCAGGGTAATTCACCCCTCCACTTT. Translating it yields CASSLRQGNSPLHF.

This clone was counted a single time. CDR3 DNA sequence: TGTGCCAGCAGCTTAGATCCAAGCAGGGTGGCTTTCTTT. Residues: CASSLDPSRVAFF. The rearrangement uses TRBV11-3 and TRBJ1-1, with D perhaps matching TRBD1 (5 bases). Looked up from germline, CDR1 is SGHNT and CDR2 is YENEEA. The V end was cut by 0 bases, the J end by 11 bases, with 13 bases between. The CDR3 spans 13 residues. The full variable domain, with the rest looked up from reference TRBV11-3 and TRBJ1-1, is EAGVVQSPRYKIIEKKQPVAFWCNPISGHNTLYWYLQNLGQGPELLIRYENEEAVDDSQLPKDRFSAERLKGVDSTLKIQPAELGDSAVYLCASSLDPSRVAFFGQGTRLTVV.

The V and J genes are TRBV19 and TRBJ1-6; tentatively, D is TRBD1 (6 bases). CDR1 and CDR2 (germline): LNHDA, SQIVND (reference sequence). The CDR3 totals 14 residues. V was cut by 5 bases and J by 10 bases, with 15 bases left in between. CDR3 residues: CASSGTGTRSPLHF. The CDR3 DNA reads TGTGCCAGTAGTGGGACCGGGACAAGATCACCCCTCCACTTT.